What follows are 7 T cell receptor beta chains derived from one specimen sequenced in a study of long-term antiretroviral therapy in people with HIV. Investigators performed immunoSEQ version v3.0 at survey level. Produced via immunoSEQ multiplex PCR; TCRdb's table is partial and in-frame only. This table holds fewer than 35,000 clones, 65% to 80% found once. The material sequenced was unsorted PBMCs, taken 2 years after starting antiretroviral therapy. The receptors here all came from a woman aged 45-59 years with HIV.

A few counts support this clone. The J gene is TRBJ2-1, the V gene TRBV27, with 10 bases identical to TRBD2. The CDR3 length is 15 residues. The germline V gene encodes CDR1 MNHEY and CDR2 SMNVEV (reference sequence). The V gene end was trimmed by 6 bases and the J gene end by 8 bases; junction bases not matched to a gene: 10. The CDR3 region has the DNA TGTGCCAGCAGCCCCTTAGCGGGGGGTAGCTATGAGCAGTTCTTC. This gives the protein CASSPLAGGSYEQFF.

CDR3 loop: CASSESRGGNYGYTF. Here the CDR3 DNA reads TGTGCCAGCAGTGAAAGTCGAGGAGGGAACTATGGCTACACCTTC. The V gene is TRBV6-1, the J gene TRBJ1-2; D remains ambiguous. CDR3 length equals 15 residues. The ends were cut back, 2 bases at V and 2 bases at J, with 12 bases in the middle. Looked up from germline, CDR1 is MNHNS and CDR2 is SASEGT.

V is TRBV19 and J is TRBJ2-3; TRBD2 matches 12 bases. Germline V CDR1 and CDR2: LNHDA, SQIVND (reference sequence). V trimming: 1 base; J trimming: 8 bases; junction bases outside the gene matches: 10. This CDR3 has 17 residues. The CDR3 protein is CASSIGLAGESQSTQYF. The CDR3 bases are TGTGCCAGTAGTATAGGACTAGCGGGGGAGTCACAGAGTACGCAGTATTTT. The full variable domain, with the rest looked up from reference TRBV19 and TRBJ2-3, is DGGITQSPKYLFRKEGQNVTLSCEQNLNHDAMYWYRQDPGQGLRLIYYSQIVNDFQKGDIAEGYSVSREKKESFPLTVTSAQKNPTAFYLCASSIGLAGESQSTQYFGPGTRLTVL.

The CDR3 protein is CASSVWGPSPGELFF. DNA of the CDR3: TGTGCCAGTAGCGTTTGGGGTCCTAGTCCCGGGGAGCTGTTTTTT. The chain joins TRBV19 to TRBJ2-2, with unresolved D. This CDR3 has 15 residues. CDR1 and CDR2 (germline): LNHDA, SQIVND (reference sequence). V shed 6 bases and J shed 6 bases, with 17 bases lying between them.

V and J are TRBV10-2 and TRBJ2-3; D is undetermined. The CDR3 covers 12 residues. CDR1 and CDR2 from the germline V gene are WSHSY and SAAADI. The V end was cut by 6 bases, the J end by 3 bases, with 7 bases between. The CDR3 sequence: CASRDQTDTQYF. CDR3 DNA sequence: TGCGCCAGCAGAGATCAAACAGATACGCAGTATTTT.

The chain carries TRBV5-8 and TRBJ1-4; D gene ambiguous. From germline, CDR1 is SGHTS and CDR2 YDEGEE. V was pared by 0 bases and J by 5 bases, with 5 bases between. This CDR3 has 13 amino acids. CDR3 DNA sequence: TGTGCCAGCAGCTTGGTTTGGAATGAAAAACTGTTTTTT. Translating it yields CASSLVWNEKLFF.

Here the CDR3 reads CASSESFSSETQYF. CDR3 DNA sequence: TGTGCCAGCAGTGAAAGCTTCTCCTCAGAGACCCAGTACTTC. This rearrangement joins TRBV25-1 to TRBJ2-5; the D is unclear. This CDR3 region has 14 residues. From germline, CDR1 is MGHDK and CDR2 SYGVNS. V lost 2 bases, J lost 4 bases, and 11 bases lay in between.